The rows below give T cell receptor beta chains drawn from one sample of a study of T cells in Graves' hyperthyroidism and ophthalmopathy. TCRdb redid the calling of the multiplex PCR reads with MiXCR, one entry per CDR3 protein. The sample gives more than 300,000 distinct CDR3 sequences, about 14% of which show up once; around 24% is in the top ten. The sequenced sample was blood. Receptor source: a woman in her thirties with Graves' hyperthyroidism. The CDR3 runs from the conserved cysteine through the conserved F or W. The D gene is left open where the match is weak. Size values are once, few and many counts, or a class for expanded clones, and some rows have none.

TRBJ1-4	TRBD1	many	TRBV12-3/TRBV12-4	CASSSRTGGTLSEKLFF	TGTGCCAGCAGTTCCCGGACAGGGGGAACCCTCTCTGAAAAACTGTTTTTT
TRBJ2-2	NA	many	TRBV2	CASREVKASTGELFF	TGTGCCAGCAGGGAGGTCAAGGCCTCCACCGGGGAGCTGTTTTTT
TRBJ2-2	TRBD2	few	TRBV3-1	CASSHRAGANTGELFF	TGTGCCAGCAGCCATAGAGCGGGGGCGAACACCGGGGAGCTGTTTTTT
TRBJ2-7	NA	many	TRBV6-2/TRBV6-3	CASSTEEGGPPLEQYF	TGTGCCAGCAGTACCGAGGAGGGCGGTCCACCTCTCGAGCAGTACTTC
TRBJ2-6	TRBD1	many	TRBV10-3	CAISEWTGGSVLTF	TGTGCCATCAGTGAGTGGACAGGGGGCAGCGTCCTGACTTTC
TRBJ2-2	NA	few	TRBV14	CASSRASTNTGELFF	TGTGCCAGCAGCAGGGCCAGTACGAACACCGGGGAGCTGTTTTTT
TRBJ2-7	TRBD1	few	TRBV7-2	CASSPWTGGWTYEQYF	TGTGCCAGCAGCCCCTGGACAGGGGGCTGGACCTACGAGCAGTACTTC
TRBJ2-3	NA	few	TRBV6-4	CASSESRRDTDTQYF	TGTGCCAGCAGTGAGTCGAGGAGGGACACAGATACGCAGTATTTT
TRBJ1-6	NA	many	TRBV3-1	CASSQGNSPLHF	TGTGCCAGCAGCCAGGGGAATTCACCCCTCCACTTT
TRBJ2-7	TRBD2	many	TRBV20-1	CSAKKRGPDEQYF	TGCAGTGCTAAAAAGCGGGGGCCCGACGAGCAGTACTTC
TRBJ2-1	TRBD2	NA	TRBV30	CAWSVQAGGYNEQFF	TGTGCCTGGAGTGTACAAGCGGGGGGCTACAATGAGCAGTTCTTC
TRBJ2-2	NA	NA	TRBV19	CASSIWSTGELFF	TGTGCCAGTAGTATATGGAGCACCGGGGAGCTGTTTTTT
TRBJ2-2	NA	once	TRBV24-1	CATSEGGLDTGELFF	TGTGCCACCAGTGAGGGCGGGCTCGACACCGGGGAGCTGTTTTTT
TRBJ2-7	TRBD1	NA	TRBV30	CASETGTYEQYF	TGTGCCTCCGAGACAGGGACCTACGAGCAGTACTTC
TRBJ2-7	NA	few	TRBV11-2	CASSQEEDYEQYF	TGTGCCAGCAGCCAGGAAGAGGACTACGAGCAGTACTTC
TRBJ1-5	NA	NA	TRBV20-1	CSASTGSNQPQRF	TGCAGTGCTAGTACTGGTAGCAATCAGCCCCAGCGTTTT
TRBJ2-5	NA	NA	TRBV11-2	CASSLIGETQYF	TGTGCCAGCAGCTTAATAGGGGAGACCCAGTACTTC
TRBJ1-2	NA	NA	TRBV27	CASSAPGLFGGYYGYTF	TGTGCCAGCAGTGCCCCGGGGCTCTTCGGGGGGTACTATGGCTACACCTTC